The 2 T cell receptor beta chains presented below share a single source sample, sequenced in a study. TCRdb reprocessed the RT-PCR reads with MiXCR, giving one entry per CDR3 protein. The sample lists hundreds of thousands of distinct CDR3 sequences; 14% were seen once. Sequencing used memory CD4+ T cells from blood. All receptors derive from a female donor in good health, serving as a healthy control.

This clonotype was counted only a few times. The chain combines TRBV20-1 with TRBJ2-3, with 9 bases identical to TRBD1. Germline V gene sequence: CDR1 DFQATT, CDR2 SNEGSKA (reference sequence). V shed 8 bases, J shed 4 bases, and the junction held 13 bases outside the gene matches. The CDR3 contains 15 residues. The CDR3 region is CSSRDRVAGPDTQYF. The CDR3 coding sequence is TGCAGTTCCCGGGACAGGGTGGCGGGACCAGATACGCAGTATTTT.

The chain has TRBV7-9 and TRBJ2-5; tentatively, D is TRBD2 (6 bases). CDR1 is SEHNR, CDR2 FQNEAQ, per germline (reference sequence). The germline V and J ends were trimmed by 0 bases and 4 bases, with 12 bases remaining between them. The CDR3 is 15 residues long. The CDR3 sequence: CASSLASGVVETQYF. In nucleotides, the CDR3 is TGTGCCAGCAGCTTAGCTTCGGGGGTGGTAGAGACCCAGTACTTC.